The 14 T cell receptor beta chains below come from one sample, sequenced in a study of blood T cells in healthy people across ages. Sample-barcoded 5' priming and a J-beta primer mix drove a second PCR of 7 to 11 cycles. TCRdb re-derived calls from the 5' RACE reads in MiXCR, one entry per CDR3 protein. The profile shows roughly 1.7 million distinct CDR3 sequences, 34% of them singletons. The sample consisted of blood. All receptors come from a young woman in good health.

In this sample, this clonotype turned up a few times. The chain employs TRBV18 and TRBJ2-7, with a possible D match to TRBD2 (5 bases). CDR1 KGHSH and CDR2 LQKENI come from the germline V gene. This CDR3 is 13 amino acids long. The V and J ends lost 5 bases and 6 bases respectively, with 14 bases between them. The CDR3 nucleotides are TGTGCCAGCTCAACAAGTCAGGACTCCGAGCAGTACTTC. The encoded protein is CASSTSQDSEQYF.

The rearrangement links TRBV3-1 to TRBJ2-5, with D perhaps given as TRBD1 or TRBD2 (5 bases each). V shed 8 bases and J shed 4 bases, with 11 bases lying between them. The CDR3 loop spans 12 amino acids. Per germline, CDR1 LGHDT and CDR2 YNNKEL (reference sequence). The DNA for the CDR3 is TGTGCCAGCGGGACGTTGGGAGAGACCCAGTACTTC. Translation: CASGTLGETQYF.

The J gene is TRBJ2-3, the V gene TRBV29-1; no clear D. Germline V gives CDR1 SQVTM, CDR2 ANQGSEA. The length of the CDR3 is 12 residues. V gave up 4 bases and J gave up 14 bases, with 19 bases separating them. The CDR3 DNA is TGCAGCGTTGTAAATCATCTCCAATACGGGTATTTT. This codes for CSVVNHLQYGYF.

V and J are TRBV29-1 and TRBJ1-3; TRBD1 might be the D (5 bases). Between the trimmed V and J ends, which lost 3 bases and 7 bases, there was a span of 7 bases. Germline V gene data show CDR1 as SQVTM and CDR2 as ANQGSEA. This CDR3 comprises 11 residues. CDR3 coding DNA: TGCAGCGTTGATGAGGGGAACACCATATATTTT. Translated: CSVDEGNTIYF.

This clonotype was picked up many times. The chain has TRBV4-1 and TRBJ2-7, with 7 bases fitting TRBD1. Germline loops: CDR1 MGHRA, CDR2 YSYEKL. V lost 0 bases, J lost 0 bases, and 5 bases stayed unmatched. The CDR3 is 16 residues long. Here the CDR3 reads CASSQEWAGGSYEQYF. The DNA of the CDR3 is TGCGCCAGCAGCCAAGAATGGGCAGGGGGCTCCTACGAGCAGTACTTC.

This clonotype has a count of ten or more. The chain recombines TRBV12-3 or TRBV12-4 with TRBJ1-2, with no clear D. V was trimmed by 1 base and J by 2 bases, leaving 5 bases between them. The CDR3 sequence is 13 residues long. The chain's CDR3 is CASSLGRNYGYTF. The DNA for the CDR3 is TGTGCCAGCAGTTTAGGGCGGAACTATGGCTACACCTTC.

This clonotype was seen once. The chain recombines TRBV5-5 with TRBJ2-7; 8 nucleotides align to TRBD1. The germline V gene encodes CDR1 SGHKS and CDR2 YYEKEE (reference sequence). Trimming at V came to 9 bases and at J to 6 bases, leaving 11 bases not matched to a gene. CDR3 length equals 13 residues. The CDR3 bases are TGTGCCACCGATGGACAGGGCGACGTCGAGCAGTACTTC. This sequence encodes CATDGQGDVEQYF.

The genes are TRBV6-9 and TRBJ2-3; 7 positions match TRBD2. Germline V gives CDR1 MNHGY, CDR2 SVAAGI. V lost 2 bases to trimming and J lost 9 bases; unmatched junction nucleotides: 17. This CDR3 contains 17 residues. CDR3 in amino acids: CASSYPAGRDYRGTQYF. In nucleotides, the CDR3 is TGTGCCAGCAGTTATCCCGCGGGGCGGGACTACCGGGGGACGCAGTATTTT.

This chain connects TRBV7-6 to TRBJ2-7; possible D gene TRBD1, 5 bases. From germline, CDR1 is SGHVS and CDR2 FNYEAQ. Trimming cost V 5 bases and J 3 bases, with 17 bases left between them. The CDR3 totals 15 residues. Written as DNA, the CDR3 is TGTGCCAGCAGCCCAGTAGGCGACAGTTACTACGAGCAGTACTTC. Residues: CASSPVGDSYYEQYF.

This clonotype was counted only a few times. The chain uses TRBV5-6 and TRBJ1-1; D not resolved. The CDR3 runs to 17 residues. Germline V gene lookup returns CDR1 SGHDT and CDR2 YYEEEE. Trimming stripped 4 bases from V and 0 bases from J, with 19 bases between. Here the CDR3 reads CASSPGRSYPLNTEAFF. The CDR3 region has the DNA TGTGCCAGCAGCCCAGGAAGGTCGTACCCATTGAACACTGAAGCTTTCTTT.

There are a few counts of this clonotype. V and J are TRBV7-3 and TRBJ2-2; 8 bases line up with TRBD1. The CDR3 has 15 amino acids. CDR1 and CDR2 from the germline V gene are SGHTA and FQGTGA. The V and J ends lost 4 bases and 6 bases, in that order; junction bases with no gene match: 7. The CDR3 DNA sequence: TGTGCCAGCAGCTCCGTCAGGGGGCTTGCCGGGGAGCTGTTTTTT. Protein: CASSSVRGLAGELFF.

Of note for this clonotype: A much larger clone differs by one base, so this may be a read error. This chain uses TRBV11-2 with TRBJ2-3, with D maybe TRBD2 (6 bases). The CDR3 is made up of 17 amino acids. The V and J ends lost 3 bases and 0 bases respectively, with 16 bases between them. Looked up from germline, CDR1 is SGHAT and CDR2 is FQNNGV. The CDR3 bases are TGTGCCAGCAGCTTGGGTTGGAATGCGGGGAGCACAGATACGCAGTATTTT. This codes for CASSLGWNAGSTDTQYF.

This clonotype showed up just a few times. This chain links TRBV20-1 with TRBJ1-5; a weak D match, TRBD1 (6 bases). The CDR3 runs to 14 residues. Germline values: CDR1 DFQATT, CDR2 SNEGSKA (reference sequence). Trimming stripped 6 bases from V and 0 bases from J, with 12 bases between. The CDR3 region is CSAPGGYSNQPQHF. CDR3 in DNA: TGCAGTGCCCCGGGGGGCTATAGCAATCAGCCCCAGCATTTT.

This clonotype was observed at least ten times. The CDR3 DNA sequence: TGTGCCAGTGGACTACTTCAAGAGACCCAGTACTTC. This encodes CASGLLQETQYF. The chain has TRBV6-6 and TRBJ2-5, with D possibly TRBD2 on 6 matching bases. The CDR3 loop spans 12 amino acids. The germline CDR1 and CDR2 sequences are MNHNY and SVGAGI (reference sequence). V lost 9 bases to trimming and J lost 2 bases, with 10 bases between them.